This TCR beta chain was identified during a study of cytomegalovirus exposure and HLA in healthy donors. Study-level findings and limits: Some V segments, including TRBV6-2 and TRBV6-3, were excluded as indistinguishable.

Amplification used 60 Vbeta primers and 13 Jbeta primers. Assay: immunoSEQ multiplex PCR; the TCRdb copy retains only in-frame clones and omits some. The profile covers some 78,000 clones, with 80% appearing a single time and roughly 32% taken by the ten largest. The CDR3 spans 12 residues. Trimming stripped 4 bases from V and 8 bases from J, with 12 bases between. Per the germline V gene, CDR1 is SGHRS and CDR2 is YFSETQ. Note on this clone: The antigen remains unidentified.

This sequence joins TRBV5-1 and TRBJ1-2, with a weak D call TRBD1 (5 bases). This receptor was identified in a man between 50 and 59 years old in good health and CMV-seropositive. The specimen sequenced was PBMCs. In nucleotides, the CDR3 is TGCGCCAGCAGCCCGGAAGGGGTCGGCTACACCTTC. It yields the protein CASSPEGVGYTF.